The 18 T cell receptor beta chains given below trace back to one sample, sequenced in a study of cytomegalovirus exposure and HLA in healthy donors. Assay: immunoSEQ multiplex PCR; the TCRdb copy retains only in-frame clones and omits some. The sample yields around 190,000 clones, around nine tenths seen once. The sample comprised PBMCs. The receptors shown here come from a young man in good health and CMV-seropositive.

This clone was detected a few times. The CDR3 reads CASSEGVQGQGAFQPQHF. CDR3 DNA sequence: TGTGCCAGCAGTGAAGGGGTGCAGGGACAGGGGGCGTTTCAGCCCCAGCATTTT. The rearrangement uses TRBV6-1 and TRBJ1-5, with 12 bases identical to TRBD1. Germline-derived CDR1 and CDR2 are MNHNS and SASEGT. CDR3 size: 18 residues. V shed 1 base and J 6 bases; nucleotides not matched to a gene: 10.

The chain is built from TRBV28 and TRBJ2-7; 8 bases fit TRBD1. CDR3 length equals 15 residues. Germline lookup yields CDR1 MDHEN and CDR2 SYDVKM. V lost 4 bases to trimming and J lost 0 bases; unmatched junction nucleotides: 5. The CDR3 here is CASSSRTGTSYEQYF. The CDR3 bases are TGTGCCAGCAGTTCAAGGACAGGGACCTCCTACGAGCAGTACTTC.

The chain employs TRBV2 and TRBJ2-5; 7 nucleotides align to TRBD1. The V segment lost 3 bases and the J segment 2 bases; nucleotides outside the gene matches: 9. Germline loops: CDR1 SNHLY, CDR2 FYNNEI. This CDR3 comprises 16 residues. CDR3 loop: CASSDEGAALQETQYF. The CDR3 DNA sequence: TGTGCCAGCAGTGACGAGGGGGCGGCCTTACAAGAGACCCAGTACTTC.

This clone was seen repeatedly, ten times or more. This chain links TRBV5-1 with TRBJ2-5, with 11 bases lining up with TRBD2. The germline gives CDR1 SGHRS, CDR2 YFSETQ. This CDR3 comprises 15 residues. The junction had 6 bases not matched to a gene; V was cut back by 4 bases and J by 4 bases. In nucleotides, the CDR3 is TGCGCCAGCAGCATTAGCGGGAGGGCCGGAGAGACCCAGTACTTC. It is translated as CASSISGRAGETQYF.

The rearrangement joins TRBV5-4 to TRBJ2-7; D unclear. The CDR3 is 14 residues long. CDR1 and CDR2 (germline): SGHNT, YYREEE (reference sequence). V was cut by 5 bases and J by 2 bases, with 14 bases left in between. The CDR3, as DNA: TGTGCCAGCAGTAACGGACCCCAGACCTACGAGCAGTACTTC. Encoded protein: CASSNGPQTYEQYF.

Here the CDR3 DNA reads TGTGCCAGCAGTCCTCCCCAGCGAGGTGGCACCGGGGAGCTGTTTTTT. It codes for CASSPPQRGGTGELFF. The rearrangement links TRBV27 to TRBJ2-2; D unclear. Germline V lookup: CDR1 MNHEY, CDR2 SMNVEV (reference sequence). The ends were cut back, 5 bases at V and 4 bases at J, with 17 bases in the middle. The CDR3 extends over 16 amino acids.

This clone is a singleton in its sample. The V call is TRBV2, the J call TRBJ2-7, with D possibly matching TRBD2 (6 bases). CDR1 SNHLY and CDR2 FYNNEI come from the germline V gene. This CDR3 has 12 residues. The V end lost 8 bases, the J end lost 2 bases, and 10 bases lay between the germline ends. The CDR3 bases are TGTGCCAGCGGAGGGAGCCCCTACGAGCAGTACTTC. Protein: CASGGSPYEQYF.

The chain employs TRBV28 and TRBJ2-7, with D uncertain. The CDR3 totals 14 residues. V lost 6 bases and J lost 4, with 16 bases in between. CDR1 and CDR2 from the germline V gene are MDHEN and SYDVKM. The CDR3: CASSPGSQGYEQYF. CDR3 in DNA: TGTGCCAGCAGCCCCGGATCCCAAGGGTACGAGCAGTACTTC.

The CDR3 coding sequence is TGTGCCAGCTCACCACAAGTGCTTGGGAGGGCCCAAGAGACCCAGTACTTC. Amino acid sequence: CASSPQVLGRAQETQYF. The rearrangement joins TRBV18 to TRBJ2-5; 7 nucleotides match TRBD2. Germline values: CDR1 KGHSH, CDR2 LQKENI. V was clipped by 1 base and J by 1 base; unmatched bases: 9. CDR3 length: 17 amino acids.

The J gene is TRBJ2-1, the V gene TRBV7-9, with a possible D match to TRBD2 (6 bases). This CDR3 region has 13 residues. V lost 8 bases and J lost 8, with 16 bases in between. Germline assignment: CDR1 SEHNR and CDR2 FQNEAQ (reference sequence). The CDR3 loop is CASQDGSNYEQFF. CDR3 DNA sequence: TGTGCCAGCCAGGACGGGAGTAACTATGAGCAGTTCTTC.

The chain uses TRBV7-9 and TRBJ2-7; D uncertain. Trimming pared 8 bases from V and 1 base from J, leaving 12 bases between. Germline V gene data show CDR1 as SEHNR and CDR2 as FQNEAQ (reference sequence). This CDR3 is 13 amino acids long. In DNA form, the CDR3 reads TGTGCCAGCGGGGTACTCGGGTCCTACGAGCAGTACTTC. It yields the protein CASGVLGSYEQYF. Full variable domain (remainder filled in from reference TRBV7-9 and TRBJ2-7): DTGVSQNPRHKITKRGQNVTFRCDPISEHNRLYWYRQTLGQGPEFLTYFQNEAQLEKSRLLSDRFSAERPKGSFSTLEIQRTEQGDSAMYLCASGVLGSYEQYFGPGTRLTVT.

The J gene is TRBJ2-7, the V gene TRBV4-1; 7 bases match TRBD1. In germline, CDR1 is MGHRA, CDR2 YSYEKL. V shed 1 base and J 3 bases; nucleotides not matched to a gene: 3. This CDR3 spans 14 amino acids. The CDR3 nucleotides are TGCGCCAGCAGCCAAGGGGGACAGATCTACGAGCAGTACTTC. Translating it yields CASSQGGQIYEQYF.

V is TRBV6-5 and J is TRBJ1-5; D gene uncertain. This CDR3 region has 15 residues. V was trimmed by 0 bases and J by 6 bases, leaving 12 bases between them. The germline V gene has CDR1 MNHEY and CDR2 SVGAGI. CDR3 nucleotides: TGTGCCAGCAGTTACTCGAGACAACCAGGTCAGCCCCAGCATTTT. Translating gives CASSYSRQPGQPQHF.

The chain links TRBV5-1 to TRBJ1-3; TRBD1 is a possible D gene (5 bases). The germline V gene encodes CDR1 SGHRS and CDR2 YFSETQ. The CDR3 contains 16 residues. Trimming took 0 bases from V and 0 from J, leaving 10 bases between them. CDR3 DNA: TGCGCCAGCAGCTTGGCCGACAGTTCCTCTGGAAACACCATATATTTT. This sequence encodes CASSLADSSSGNTIYF.

The rearrangement uses TRBV2 and TRBJ2-6, with 10 bases lining up with TRBD1. This CDR3 contains 15 residues. J lost 2 bases, V lost 6 bases, and 1 base had no gene match. CDR1 SNHLY and CDR2 FYNNEI come from the germline V gene. The DNA of the CDR3 is TGTGCCAGCAGCGGACAGGGGGCTGGGGCCAACGTCCTGACTTTC. It codes for CASSGQGAGANVLTF.

J is TRBJ2-5 and V is TRBV27; D could derive from TRBD1 or TRBD2 (5 bases each). The CDR3 length is 16 residues. Germline loops: CDR1 MNHEY, CDR2 SMNVEV (reference sequence). Trimming removed 2 bases at V and 0 bases at J, with 13 bases between. CDR3 DNA sequence: TGTGCCAGCAGTTTACGAGGGGACGGGTACCAAGAGACCCAGTACTTC. Its protein product is CASSLRGDGYQETQYF.

This chain links TRBV7-9 with TRBJ2-5; tentatively, D is TRBD1 (6 bases). CDR3 length: 15 amino acids. Germline V CDR1 and CDR2: SEHNR, FQNEAQ (reference sequence). Trimming removed 3 bases at V and 5 bases at J, with 16 bases between. CDR3 DNA: TGTGCCAGCAGCTTTCCCGGACAGACCTGGGAGACCCAGTACTTC. Encoded protein: CASSFPGQTWETQYF.

The J gene is TRBJ1-5, the V gene TRBV7-2; unclear D gene. Germline-derived CDR1 and CDR2 are SGHTA and FQGNSA. Trimming removed 1 base from V and 6 bases from J, with 13 bases in between. The CDR3 loop spans 15 amino acids. The CDR3 here is CASSLDGGVGQPQHF. CDR3 coding DNA: TGTGCCAGCAGCTTAGACGGTGGGGTGGGTCAGCCCCAGCATTTT.